This is a list of T cell receptor beta chains from one sample in a study of blood T cell repertoires in COVID-19. Sequenced by immunoSEQ multiplex PCR; TCRdb stores in-frame clones only, minus some. Among hundreds of thousands of clones, around nine tenths were seen once, and the ten largest hold approximately 6.2%. Material for sequencing was peripheral blood. The source is a man in his 60s who had recovered from COVID-19. Each CDR3 is given with its conserved first and last residue. A D gene is named only where the DNA matches it firmly. A clone size is listed for some rows: how often the clone was seen (once, few, many), or a class if it is expanded.

abundance	v_gene	d_gene	j_gene	CDR3aa	CDR3nt
.	TRBV29-1	TRBD1	TRBJ1-3	CSAVGQGGNTIYF	TGCAGCGCCGTCGGACAGGGTGGAAACACCATATATTTT
.	TRBV30	.	TRBJ1-2	CAWSVSGYGYTF	TGTGCCTGGAGTGTCTCAGGCTATGGCTACACCTTC
.	TRBV9	.	TRBJ1-4	CASSVALGVTDEKLFF	TGTGCCAGCAGCGTAGCGTTAGGGGTGACAGACGAAAAACTGTTTTTT
.	TRBV5-4	TRBD1	TRBJ2-1	CASSSEGTGNEQFF	TGTGCCAGCAGCTCAGAAGGGACAGGGAATGAGCAGTTCTTC
once	TRBV19	.	TRBJ1-2	CASSMEGAGFYGYTF	TGTGCCAGTAGTATGGAAGGGGCTGGTTTCTATGGCTACACCTTC
.	TRBV10-3	TRBD1	TRBJ2-1	CAIRTGTGGYNEQFF	TGTGCCATCAGAACCGGGACAGGGGGCTACAATGAGCAGTTCTTC
.	TRBV19	.	TRBJ2-5	CASSSRPGETQYF	TGTGCCAGTAGTTCCCGGCCGGGGGAGACCCAGTACTTC
few	TRBV9	.	TRBJ2-7	CASSAGASDRQYF	TGTGCCAGCAGTGCGGGGGCCAGCGATAGGCAGTACTTC
.	TRBV30	.	TRBJ1-3	CAWSAHRGIENIYF	TGTGCCTGGAGTGCCCATCGGGGAATCGAAAACATATATTTT
.	TRBV9	.	TRBJ1-6	CASSVQAADSPLHF	TGTGCCAGCAGCGTACAGGCCGCCGATTCACCCCTCCACTTT
.	TRBV19	.	TRBJ2-5	CASSVLAWETQYF	TGTGCCAGTAGTGTACTAGCCTGGGAGACCCAGTACTTC
.	TRBV7-8	TRBD1	TRBJ1-5	CASSLGTGYQPQHF	TGTGCCAGCAGCTTAGGGACAGGCTATCAGCCCCAGCATTTT
few	TRBV6-5	TRBD1	TRBJ1-3	CASSWTGTDTGNTIYF	TGTGCCAGCAGTTGGACCGGGACAGACACTGGAAACACCATATATTTT
.	TRBV7-9	TRBD1	TRBJ1-1	CASSPRTGANTEAFF	TGTGCCAGCAGCCCCCGGACAGGGGCGAACACTGAAGCTTTCTTT
.	TRBV6-5	.	TRBJ1-2	CASRTGRAYGYTF	TGTGCCAGCAGAACAGGACGGGCCTATGGCTACACCTTC
.	TRBV11-3	TRBD1	TRBJ2-1	CASSLDGSGGEQFF	TGTGCCAGCAGCTTAGACGGATCAGGGGGTGAGCAGTTCTTC
.	TRBV6-5	TRBD2	TRBJ2-7	CASSYWGGNYEQYF	TGTGCCAGCAGTTATTGGGGGGGGAATTACGAGCAGTACTTC
.	TRBV11-2	TRBD1	TRBJ1-2	CASSSLSPGQGGGYTF	TGTGCCAGCAGCTCCCTAAGCCCCGGACAGGGGGGAGGCTACACCTTC
once	TRBV7-2	TRBD1	TRBJ1-2	CASSSIQTGTGVYGYTF	TGTGCCAGCAGCTCCATTCAGACCGGGACAGGGGTCTATGGCTACACCTTC
.	TRBV11-1	.	TRBJ2-3	CASSSPIRGFTDTQYF	TGTGCCAGCAGCTCCCCAATACGGGGTTTCACAGATACGCAGTATTTT
.	TRBV11-2	TRBD1	TRBJ1-3	CASSFTGGGNTIYF	TGTGCCAGCAGCTTTACAGGGGGCGGAAACACCATATATTTT
.	TRBV6-2/TRBV6-3	TRBD2	TRBJ2-1	CASSSLAGGPNEQFF	TGTGCCAGCAGTTCCCTAGCGGGAGGCCCCAATGAGCAGTTCTTC
.	TRBV7-2	.	TRBJ1-6	CASSSLNNPGGSPLHF	TGTGCCAGCAGCTCACTAAACAACCCCGGGGGTTCACCCCTCCACTTT
.	TRBV30	TRBD2	TRBJ2-1	CAWTSGSNEQFF	TGTGCCTGGACTAGCGGGAGCAATGAGCAGTTCTTC
once	TRBV19	.	TRBJ1-5	CASSQGRELKPQHF	TGTGCCAGTAGTCAGGGGAGGGAATTAAAGCCCCAGCATTTT
.	TRBV11-2	.	TRBJ1-3	CASSSGGGGRNTIYF	TGTGCCAGCAGCTCGGGAGGTGGGGGAAGAAACACCATATATTTT
.	TRBV19	.	TRBJ2-1	CASSSGGYNEQFF	TGTGCCAGTAGCAGCGGAGGCTACAATGAGCAGTTCTTC
.	TRBV5-4	.	TRBJ2-7	CASSFGGTAGDSYEQYF	TGTGCCAGCAGCTTCGGGGGGACAGCGGGGGACTCCTACGAGCAGTACTTC
.	TRBV13	.	TRBJ1-1	CASRPGLRDTEAFF	TGTGCCAGCAGGCCGGGACTGCGGGACACTGAAGCTTTCTTT
.	TRBV9	.	TRBJ1-1	CASSVGGGGTEAFF	TGTGCCAGCAGCGTAGGGGGTGGAGGTACTGAAGCTTTCTTT
few	TRBV28	.	TRBJ1-6	CASIQGQSPLHF	TGTGCCAGCATCCAGGGGCAATCACCCCTCCACTTT
.	TRBV19	.	TRBJ1-5	CASSSGLNQPQHF	TGTGCCAGTAGTTCAGGACTGAATCAGCCCCAGCATTTT
.	TRBV9	TRBD1	TRBJ1-4	CASSLLQGTNEKLFF	TGTGCCAGCAGTCTTTTACAGGGGACTAATGAAAAACTGTTTTTT
.	TRBV24-1	TRBD1	TRBJ1-5	CATSDRDRARNQPQHF	TGTGCCACCAGTGATAGGGACAGGGCGAGAAATCAGCCCCAGCATTTT
once	TRBV28	TRBD1	TRBJ2-7	CACGTGSYEQYF	TGTGCCTGCGGGACAGGGAGCTACGAGCAGTACTTC
.	TRBV29-1	TRBD1	TRBJ1-1	CSVGGTGVSTEAFF	TGCAGCGTTGGAGGGACAGGGGTAAGCACTGAAGCTTTCTTT
.	TRBV30	.	TRBJ1-1	CAWAAGQSFTLNTEAFF	TGTGCCTGGGCGGCAGGTCAATCGTTCACCCTGAACACTGAAGCTTTCTTT
.	TRBV5-4	.	TRBJ2-6	CASSEKRTGANVLTF	TGTGCCAGCAGCGAAAAGCGAACTGGGGCCAACGTCCTGACTTTC
.	TRBV30	TRBD1	TRBJ1-3	CAWRRTGGSSGNTIYF	TGTGCCTGGAGAAGGACAGGGGGCAGCTCTGGAAACACCATATATTTT
.	TRBV29-1	.	TRBJ1-2	CSVADGPSDGYTF	TGCAGCGTTGCTGACGGCCCGAGCGATGGCTACACCTTC
.	TRBV5-4	.	TRBJ2-7	CASSWPSRNTSVGDEQYF	TGTGCCAGCAGCTGGCCCTCCCGGAATACAAGCGTTGGTGACGAGCAGTACTTC
.	TRBV3-1/TRBV3-2	.	TRBJ1-1	CASSQERGTTEAFF	TGTGCCAGCAGCCAAGAGAGGGGGACCACTGAAGCTTTCTTT
.	TRBV6-5	.	TRBJ1-3	CASRVSLTSGNTIYF	TGTGCCAGCAGAGTCAGCCTGACTTCTGGAAACACCATATATTTT
.	TRBV6-6	TRBD1	TRBJ2-1	CASSKTGEANEQFF	TGTGCCAGCAGTAAGACAGGGGAGGCGAATGAGCAGTTCTTC
.	TRBV12-5	.	TRBJ2-1	CASGLRLGEFF	TGTGCTAGTGGTTTGCGATTAGGGGAGTTCTTC
.	TRBV4-3	.	TRBJ2-5	CASSQGNSAQETQYF	TGCGCCAGCAGCCAAGGGAACAGTGCACAAGAGACCCAGTACTTC
once	TRBV27	TRBD1	TRBJ1-2	CASIPTGGGASLYGYTF	TGTGCCAGCATTCCGACAGGGGGCGGCGCTTCTCTCTATGGCTACACCTTC
.	TRBV10-3	.	TRBJ1-5	CAARGGPNQPQHF	TGTGCCGCCAGAGGAGGGCCCAATCAGCCCCAGCATTTT